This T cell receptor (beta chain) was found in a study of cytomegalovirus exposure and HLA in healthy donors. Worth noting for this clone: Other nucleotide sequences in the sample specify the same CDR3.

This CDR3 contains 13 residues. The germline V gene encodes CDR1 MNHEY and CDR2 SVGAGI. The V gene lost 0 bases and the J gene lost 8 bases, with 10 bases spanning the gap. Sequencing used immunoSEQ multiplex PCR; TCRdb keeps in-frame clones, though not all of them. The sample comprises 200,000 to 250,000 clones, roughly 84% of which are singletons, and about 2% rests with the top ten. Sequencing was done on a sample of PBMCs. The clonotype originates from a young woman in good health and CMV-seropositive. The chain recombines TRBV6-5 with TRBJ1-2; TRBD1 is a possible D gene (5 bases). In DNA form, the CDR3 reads TGTGCCAGCAGTTACTCCGGGGGGGGAGGCTACACCTTC. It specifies CASSYSGGGGYTF.